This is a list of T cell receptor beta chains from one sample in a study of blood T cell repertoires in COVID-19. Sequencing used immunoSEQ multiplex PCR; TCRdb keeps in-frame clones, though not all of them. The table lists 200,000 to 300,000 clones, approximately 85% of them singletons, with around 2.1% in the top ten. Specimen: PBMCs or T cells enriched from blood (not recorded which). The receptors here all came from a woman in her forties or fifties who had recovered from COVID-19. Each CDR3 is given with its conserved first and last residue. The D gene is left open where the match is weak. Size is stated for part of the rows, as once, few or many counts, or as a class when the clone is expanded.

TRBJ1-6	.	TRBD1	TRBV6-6	TGTGCCAGCAGTTACAGGGGACAGGTTAATTCACCCCTCCACTTT	CASSYRGQVNSPLHF
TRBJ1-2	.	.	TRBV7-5	TGTGCCACGAGGGATCAGGGCTACACCTTC	CATRDQGYTF
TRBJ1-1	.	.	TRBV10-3	TGTGCCATAAAAGGGGACACTGAAGCTTTCTTT	CAIKGDTEAFF
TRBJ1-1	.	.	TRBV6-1	TGTGCCAGCAGTGAGAGGTCTCAAGCTTTCTTT	CASSERSQAFF
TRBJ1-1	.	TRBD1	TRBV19	TGTGCCAGTATCCCACAGGGGACACCGCGGAACACTGAAGCTTTCTTT	CASIPQGTPRNTEAFF
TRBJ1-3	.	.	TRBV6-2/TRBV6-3	TGTGCCAGCAGTCGACATCGACAGGTCTCTGGAAACACCATATATTTT	CASSRHRQVSGNTIYF
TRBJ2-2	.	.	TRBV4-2	TGTGCCAGCAGCCAAGTAGGGGGGGCGAACACCGGGGAGCTGTTTTTT	CASSQVGGANTGELFF
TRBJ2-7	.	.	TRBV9	TGTGCCAGCAGCCCCCCTTGGGCGCCCTACGAGCAGTACTTC	CASSPPWAPYEQYF
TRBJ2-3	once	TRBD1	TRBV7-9	TGTGCCAGCAGCTTAGGGGACAGGGGATTCATCACAGATACGCAGTATTTT	CASSLGDRGFITDTQYF
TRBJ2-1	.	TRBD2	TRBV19	TGTGCCAGTAGTGGGCTAGCGGGGTACAATGAGCAGTTCTTC	CASSGLAGYNEQFF
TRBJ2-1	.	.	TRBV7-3	TGTGCCAGCAGCTCAGGGCAGGGTGAGCAGTTCTTC	CASSSGQGEQFF
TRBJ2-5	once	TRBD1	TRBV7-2	TGTGCCAGCAGCAGACAGGGGATCCAAGAGACCCAGTACTTC	CASSRQGIQETQYF
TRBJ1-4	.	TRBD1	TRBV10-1	TGCGCCAGCAGTAAGACAGGGAGTAATGAAAAACTGTTTTTT	CASSKTGSNEKLFF
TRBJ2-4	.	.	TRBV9	TGTGCCAGCAGCGTGTCAGGGTATGACATTCAGTACTTC	CASSVSGYDIQYF
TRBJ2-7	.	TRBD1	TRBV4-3	TGCGCCAGCAGCCAAGATTATGGGACAGGGACCTACGAGCAGTACTTC	CASSQDYGTGTYEQYF
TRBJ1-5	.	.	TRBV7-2	TGTGCCAGCAGCTCACGGGGAGGGGGGAACCAGCCCCAGCATTTT	CASSSRGGGNQPQHF
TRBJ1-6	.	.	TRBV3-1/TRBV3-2	TGTGCCAGCGTGCGAGGGTATAATTCACCCCTCCACTTT	CASVRGYNSPLHF
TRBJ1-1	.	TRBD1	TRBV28	TGTGCCAGCAGCCGGGGACAGGCCCGCACTGAAGCTTTCTTT	CASSRGQARTEAFF
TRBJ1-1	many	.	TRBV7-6	TGTGCCAGCAGCCGAGGACAGTTGGGGAGCACTGAAGCTTTCTTT	CASSRGQLGSTEAFF
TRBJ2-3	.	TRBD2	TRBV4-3	TGCGCCAGCAGCCAAGATGGGACTAGCGGGGGCTCAGATACGCAGTATTTT	CASSQDGTSGGSDTQYF
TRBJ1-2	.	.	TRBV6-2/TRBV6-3	TGTGCCAGCAGTTTGACAGTCGGTGGCTACACCTTC	CASSLTVGGYTF
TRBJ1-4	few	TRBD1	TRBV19	TGTGCCAGTAGTGGCAGGGACAGTCCTAATGAAAAACTGTTTTTT	CASSGRDSPNEKLFF
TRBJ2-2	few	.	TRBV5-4	TGTGCCAGCAGCCAGGTTGGGGGCCTGAACACCGGGGAGCTGTTTTTT	CASSQVGGLNTGELFF
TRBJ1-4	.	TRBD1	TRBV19	TGTGCCAGTAGACCACAGGGGGCTCGAGAAAAACTGTTTTTT	CASRPQGAREKLFF
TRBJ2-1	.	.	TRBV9	TGTGCCAGCAGCGAATTACCGAGCTCCTACAATGAGCAGTTCTTC	CASSELPSSYNEQFF
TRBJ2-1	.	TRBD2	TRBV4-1	TGCGCCACCGGGACTAGCGGGGCGATGTACCTCTACAATGAGCAGTTCTTC	CATGTSGAMYLYNEQFF
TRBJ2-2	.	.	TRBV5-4	TGTGCCAGCAGCCCGGGCGGGGGCCGGGAGCTGTTTTTT	CASSPGGGRELFF
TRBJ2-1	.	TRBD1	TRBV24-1	TGTGCCACCAGTGATTTTTCAGGGGGTCAGTCGTTCTTC	CATSDFSGGQSFF
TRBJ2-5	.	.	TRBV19	TGTGCCAGTAGTATTACAGGCAGCCAAGAGACCCAGTACTTC	CASSITGSQETQYF
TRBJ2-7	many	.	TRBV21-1	TGTGCCAGCAGCAACCCAGGGGGGTGTGAGCAGTACTTC	CASSNPGGCEQYF
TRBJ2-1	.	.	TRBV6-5	TGTGCCAGCAGTTACTTCAGGGGAACCTACAATGAGCAGTTCTTC	CASSYFRGTYNEQFF
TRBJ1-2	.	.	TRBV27	TGTGCCAGCAGTTTACGGGGGGACCCCTATGGCTACACCTTC	CASSLRGDPYGYTF
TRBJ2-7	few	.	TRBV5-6	TGTGCCAGCAGCTTCGTGCAGATCACCTACGAGCAGTACTTC	CASSFVQITYEQYF
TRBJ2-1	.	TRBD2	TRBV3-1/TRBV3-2	TGTGCCAGCAGCCAACAAATAGCGGGGGGTCAGAATGAGCAGTTCTTC	CASSQQIAGGQNEQFF
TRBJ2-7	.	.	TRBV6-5	TGTGCCAGCAGTCCCAATACCGCGTACGAGCAGTACTTC	CASSPNTAYEQYF
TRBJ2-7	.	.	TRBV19	TGTGCCAGTAAGGGCAGGGGATACGAGCAGTACTTC	CASKGRGYEQYF
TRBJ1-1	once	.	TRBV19	TGTGCCAGTAGGACCAACGGGATCACTGAAGCTTTCTTT	CASRTNGITEAFF
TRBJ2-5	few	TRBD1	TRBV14	TGTGCCAGCAGCCAAGAACAGGGGGCAGGAGAGACCCAGTACTTC	CASSQEQGAGETQYF
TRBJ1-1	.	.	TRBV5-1	TGCGCCAGCAGCTTTAACAGGGCAAATACTGAAGCTTTCTTT	CASSFNRANTEAFF
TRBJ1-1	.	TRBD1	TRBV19	TGTGCCAGCGATCCGACAGGGTATCGAAGCACTGAAGCTTTCTTT	CASDPTGYRSTEAFF
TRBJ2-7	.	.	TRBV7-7	TGTGCTAGCAGCTTAGGTGTCAGGGGTTCCGAGCAGTACTTC	CASSLGVRGSEQYF
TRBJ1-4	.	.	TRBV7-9	TGTGCCAGCAGCTTATCTTCACAGGGAAATGAAAAACTGTTTTTT	CASSLSSQGNEKLFF
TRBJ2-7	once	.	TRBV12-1	TGTGCCACCACCATGATCGGCCCCCGGACAGGGGGAGGTGAGCAGTACTTC	CATTMIGPRTGGGEQYF
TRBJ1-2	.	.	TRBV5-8	TGTGCCAGCAGCCTAGCGGATAACTATGGCTACACCTTC	CASSLADNYGYTF
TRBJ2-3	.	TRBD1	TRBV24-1	TGTGCCACCAGTGATTCGAGGGGGCCCTTTGGGCAGTATTTT	CATSDSRGPFGQYF
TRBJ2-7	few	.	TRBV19	TGTGCCAGTGGGGGACTCATCAACTACGAGCAGTACTTC	CASGGLINYEQYF